A selection of T cell receptor beta chains follows, all from one sample in a study of cytotoxic CD8 clonotypes in ibrutinib-treated CLL. Some clones are missing from TCRdb's copy, which holds only in-frame ones; the method was immunoSEQ multiplex PCR. In the table there are roughly 160,000 clones, about 80% of which are singletons. The specimen comprised PBMCs, sampled after 12 months of ibrutinib treatment. The receptors originated from a human donor with chronic lymphocytic leukemia. Each CDR3 is given with its conserved first and last residue. The D gene is left open where the match is weak. Clone size, where shown, is once, few, many, or a class for clones that have expanded.

v_gene	d_gene	j_gene	abundance	CDR3aa	CDR3nt
TRBV15	.	TRBJ2-4	.	CATSRGLQGIQYF	TGTGCCACCAGCAGGGGACTCCAAGGCATTCAGTACTTC
TRBV11-3	.	TRBJ2-2	many	CASSFANTGELFF	TGTGCCAGCAGTTTTGCGAACACCGGGGAGCTGTTTTTT
TRBV5-4	TRBD1	TRBJ2-4	.	CASSLGGTGVAKNIQYF	TGTGCCAGCAGCTTGGGGGGGACAGGGGTAGCCAAAAACATTCAGTACTTC
TRBV5-1	.	TRBJ2-3	.	CASSLSQVVSTDTQYF	TGCGCCAGCAGCCTCTCACAGGTGGTCTCCACAGATACGCAGTATTTT
TRBV6-7	TRBD2	TRBJ2-1	once	CASSRPGLAGRNEQFF	TGTGCCAGCAGTCGACCGGGACTAGCGGGGAGGAATGAGCAGTTCTTC
TRBV25-1	.	TRBJ2-2	.	CASSGPTPGANTGELFF	TGTGCCAGCAGTGGCCCCACCCCGGGCGCGAACACCGGGGAGCTGTTTTTT
TRBV11-1	TRBD2	TRBJ2-1	.	CASSRTSGKAYNEQFF	TGTGCCAGCAGCCGGACTAGCGGGAAGGCCTACAATGAGCAGTTCTTC
TRBV5-1	.	TRBJ2-7	few	CASSLAPGLPSYEQYF	TGCGCCAGCAGCTTGGCCCCGGGTTTACCATCTTACGAGCAGTACTTC
TRBV4-1	TRBD1	TRBJ1-5	.	CASSRTGAGGQPQHF	TGCGCCAGCAGCCGAACCGGGGCAGGGGGCCAGCCCCAGCATTTT
TRBV5-4	TRBD1	TRBJ1-2	few	CASSTGQGGYNYGYTF	TGTGCCAGCAGCACGGGTCAGGGGGGATATAACTATGGCTACACCTTC
TRBV10-3	TRBD1	TRBJ1-5	.	CAISENPNRGGNQPQHF	TGTGCCATCAGTGAGAACCCCAACAGGGGTGGCAATCAGCCCCAGCATTTT
TRBV5-8	.	TRBJ1-1	.	CASSLMGRTEAFF	TGTGCCAGCAGCTTGATGGGTAGAACTGAAGCTTTCTTT
TRBV4-1	.	TRBJ1-1	few	CASSQMGARGTVAFF	TGCGCCAGCAGCCAAATGGGGGCCAGGGGCACGGTGGCTTTCTTT
TRBV10-3	.	TRBJ1-1	few	CAIRGSGYSAEAFF	TGTGCCATCCGGGGATCGGGTTATAGCGCTGAAGCTTTCTTT
TRBV5-4	.	TRBJ2-1	.	CASSEGGNYNEQFF	TGTGCCAGCAGCGAGGGCGGGAATTACAATGAGCAGTTCTTC
TRBV2	.	TRBJ2-7	.	CASSPGASYEQYF	TGTGCCAGCAGTCCGGGGGCCTCCTACGAGCAGTACTTC
TRBV7-2	.	TRBJ2-7	.	CASSRGSGTYEQYF	TGTGCCAGCTCTAGGGGTTCGGGGACCTACGAGCAGTACTTC
TRBV18	TRBD1	TRBJ2-3	.	CASSPIQGAADTQYF	TGTGCCAGCTCACCAATACAGGGGGCTGCAGATACGCAGTATTTT
TRBV27	TRBD1	TRBJ1-2	.	CASSTGQADFNYGYTF	TGTGCCAGCAGCACCGGACAGGCCGATTTTAACTATGGCTACACCTTC
TRBV7-3	TRBD1	TRBJ2-7	once	CASSPSPDRAEQYF	TGTGCCAGCAGCCCATCCCCGGACAGGGCGGAGCAGTACTTC
TRBV7-9	TRBD2	TRBJ2-3	.	CASSLLAGDTQYF	TGTGCCAGCAGCTTACTAGCGGGAGATACGCAGTATTTT
TRBV28	TRBD1	TRBJ1-1	.	CASSPTGGVVNTEAFF	TGTGCCAGCAGTCCTACAGGGGGCGTAGTGAACACTGAAGCTTTCTTT
TRBV2	.	TRBJ1-5	few	CARWIQPQHF	TGTGCCAGATGGATACAGCCCCAGCATTTT
TRBV4-3	.	TRBJ1-5	few	CASSQFSNQPQHF	TGCGCCAGCAGCCAATTTAGTAATCAGCCCCAGCATTTT
TRBV6-4	TRBD2	TRBJ2-5	.	CASRSGLGYQETQYF	TGTGCCAGCAGATCGGGACTAGGTTACCAAGAGACCCAGTACTTC
TRBV5-5	TRBD2	TRBJ2-3	once	CASSREEGDTQYF	TGTGCCAGCAGCCGGGAGGAGGGAGATACGCAGTATTTT
TRBV7-2	.	TRBJ2-3	.	CASRSRGYSRRDTQYF	TGTGCCAGCAGATCAAGGGGGTACTCGAGGAGAGATACGCAGTATTTT
TRBV19	TRBD2	TRBJ2-7	few	CASAKGEGEQYF	TGTGCCAGTGCTAAAGGGGAGGGCGAGCAGTACTTC
TRBV10-3	.	TRBJ1-3	few	CAIRVTGLSGNTIYF	TGTGCCATCAGAGTTACAGGCCTCTCTGGAAACACCATATATTTT
TRBV5-4	.	TRBJ2-5	few	CASSLIGQETQYF	TGTGCCAGCAGCTTGATCGGACAAGAGACCCAGTACTTC
TRBV6-4	.	TRBJ1-2	.	CASSGQAVNYGYTF	TGTGCCAGCAGTGGACAGGCTGTTAACTATGGCTACACCTTC
TRBV28	.	TRBJ1-3	few	CASSPDSSSGNTIYF	TGTGCCAGCAGTCCTGACAGCAGCTCTGGAAACACCATATATTTT
TRBV9	.	TRBJ2-7	.	CASSAEGFRHEQYF	TGTGCCAGCAGCGCCGAGGGTTTCAGGCACGAGCAGTACTTC
TRBV9	TRBD2	TRBJ2-1	.	CASSPTGTSFEQFF	TGTGCCAGCAGCCCAACAGGGACTAGCTTTGAGCAGTTCTTC
TRBV29-1	.	TRBJ1-2	.	CSVAPGAINYGYTF	TGCAGCGTTGCCCCAGGGGCGATTAACTATGGCTACACCTTC